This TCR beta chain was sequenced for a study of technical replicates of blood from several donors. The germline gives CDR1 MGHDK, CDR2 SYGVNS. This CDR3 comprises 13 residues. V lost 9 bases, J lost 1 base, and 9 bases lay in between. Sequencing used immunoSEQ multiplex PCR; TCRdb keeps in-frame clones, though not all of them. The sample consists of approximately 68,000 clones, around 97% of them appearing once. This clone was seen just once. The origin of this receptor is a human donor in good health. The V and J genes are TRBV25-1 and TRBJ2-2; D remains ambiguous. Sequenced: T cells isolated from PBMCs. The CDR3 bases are TGTGCCAGTCAGCGCGGGAACACCGGGGAGCTGTTTTTT. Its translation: CASQRGNTGELFF. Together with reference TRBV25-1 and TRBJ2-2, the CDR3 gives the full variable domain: EADIYQTPRYLVIGTGKKITLECSQTMGHDKMYWYQQDPGMELHLIHYSYGVNSTEKGDLSSESTVSRIRTEHFPLTLESARPSHTSQYLCASQRGNTGELFFGEGSRLTVL.